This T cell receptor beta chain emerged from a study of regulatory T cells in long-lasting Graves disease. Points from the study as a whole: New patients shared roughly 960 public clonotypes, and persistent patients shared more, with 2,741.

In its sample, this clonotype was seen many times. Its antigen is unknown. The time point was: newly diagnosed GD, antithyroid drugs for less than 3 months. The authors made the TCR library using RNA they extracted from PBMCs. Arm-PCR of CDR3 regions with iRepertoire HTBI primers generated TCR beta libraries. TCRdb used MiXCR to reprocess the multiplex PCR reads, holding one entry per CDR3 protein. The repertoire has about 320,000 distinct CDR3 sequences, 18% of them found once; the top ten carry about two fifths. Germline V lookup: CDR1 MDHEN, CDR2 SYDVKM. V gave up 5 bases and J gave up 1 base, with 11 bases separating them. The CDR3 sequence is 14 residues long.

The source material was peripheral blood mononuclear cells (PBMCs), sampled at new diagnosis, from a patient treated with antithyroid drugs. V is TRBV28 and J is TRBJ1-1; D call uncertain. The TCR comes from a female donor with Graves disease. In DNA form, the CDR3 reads TGTGCCAGCAGTACTGCCGGGCCGAACACTGAAGCTTTCTTT. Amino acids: CASSTAGPNTEAFF.